The entry below gives a single TCR beta chain sequence along with its context. The target of this receptor is not known. Nothing much larger sits one base from this clone, and base qualities are not available. Memory CD4+ T cells were sorted ex vivo from peripheral blood of narcolepsy patients and healthy controls for TCR Vbeta sequencing. Libraries were made using the immunoSEQ multiplex PCR assay. TCRdb limited this immuneACCESS table to in-frame rearrangements with V and J called. A share of clones is missing; checked studies link under half to unresolved V genes, and the rest is unexplained. The sample table lists about 22,000 clones, about 81% of them with a count of one. The top ten hold around 4.2% of the sample. This entry is derived from a study of T cells in narcolepsy (dated by TCRdb to 2016 to 2018). As for the study more broadly: Patients with narcolepsy type 1 or type 2 (NT1, NT2) and healthy control donors were enrolled in the study. Autoreactive T cells targeting hypocretin neuron self-antigens (hypocretin, TRIB2) were sought in narcolepsy patients, and TCR Vbeta sequencing was used to track clonotypes in blood and CSF. Here is what the overall study found, with its caveats: Plots comparing CSF and blood CD4+ T cell clonotypes from the same patient highlighted HCRT-specific and TRIB2-specific autoreactive clonotypes. Autoreactive clonotypes were reported to be detected serially in the blood of the same patients and of different patients, but not in the blood of healthy controls. Some blood memory CD4+ repertoires from patients and controls contained no sequences matching autoreactive T cell clones. Numbers of sequenced blood memory CD4+ clonotypes were comparable, with averages of some 40,000 in patients and roughly 33,000 in controls.

Reading from cysteine to phenylalanine, the CDR3 counts 16 amino acids. Only the CDR3 DNA stays, 48 bases, in frame from base 1. The germline V gene provides CDR1 MGHDK and CDR2 SYGVNS. Compared with germline, V lacks 0 bases and J lacks 3 bases; bases without a gene match: 5. The receptor was derived from a human donor in good health. The sequence is built from TRBV25-1 and TRBJ2-1, and 7 junctional nucleotides match TRBD2. Sample: memory (CD45RA-) CD4+ T cells from blood. Per the publication, the cell subset or site label means: memory T cells sorted ex vivo from peripheral blood. CDR3 sequence: CASSEYWGGIYNEQFF. The DNA reads TGTGCCAGCAGTGAATATTGGGGGGGGATCTACAATGAGCAGTTCTTC. Here the CDR3 is joined to the reference TRBV25-1 and TRBJ2-1 genes, and the full variable domain is: EADIYQTPRYLVIGTGKKITLECSQTMGHDKMYWYQQDPGMELHLIHYSYGVNSTEKGDLSSESTVSRIRTEHFPLTLESARPSHTSQYLCASSEYWGGIYNEQFFGPGTRLTVL.